This TCR beta chain was documented in a study of T cell responses to AZD1222 COVID-19 vaccine. Broader study findings: Only after the peak T cell response were repertoires sampled. Dominant at 160-218 and 743-854, vaccine-associated CD4 TCRs also spanned spike. Donors, mostly white British, included more females; clonal diversity was possibly underestimated. Unmutated variant regions reportedly attract nearly half of all spike-specific TCRs.

The method was immunoSEQ multiplex PCR; TCRdb's version includes in-frame clones alone and lacks a portion of them. Here the sample spans approximately 150,000 clones, roughly 89% being singletons. V was pared by 5 bases and J by 2 bases, with 4 bases of the junction left unmatched. CDR3 length equals 16 residues. Germline V gene data show CDR1 as SGHTA and CDR2 as FQGNSA. This clone was recorded once. Its cognate antigen is unknown. The J gene is TRBJ2-7, the V gene TRBV7-2; 15 bases are shared with TRBD2. The clonotype comes from an adult in good health. This specimen was peripheral blood, taken on day 0 of AZD1222 vaccination. Here the CDR3 DNA reads TGTGCCAGCAGCCCGGGACTAGCGGGAGGAGCCTACGAGCAGTACTTC. Protein product: CASSPGLAGGAYEQYF.